The TCR beta chain under discussion was sequenced for a study of T cells expressing NK-cell markers. Looking at the study overall: From sorted CD3+CD56+NKG2C+, CD3+CD56+NKG2C- and CD3+CD56-NKG2C+ T cells came the TCR beta repertoires. With respect to HCMV, seven of the eight sequenced donors were seropositive, and one was seronegative. Findings and limits, study-wide: Topping the CD3+CD56-NKG2C+ fraction as well were these clonotypes, in several donors. Dominant NKG2C+ clonotypes were found to form roughly 1.0-7.0% of CD8+ T cells in 5 or 6 donors.

TCRdb reprocessed the 5' RACE reads, with one entry per CDR3 protein and no DNA. In total, the table holds about 160,000 distinct CDR3 sequences. Concerning this clonotype: The antigen remains undetermined.

Germline V gene lookup returns CDR1 SGHRS and CDR2 YFSETQ. The CDR3 is 15 amino acids. The sequencing input was blood T cells: a sorted CD56 or NKG2C T cell subset, CD4+ or CD8+ T cells, or bulk PBMC T cells (not recorded which). J is TRBJ2-7 and V is TRBV5-1; lacking DNA, the TRBD1 call made by TCRdb goes unchecked. The origin of this receptor is a man between 18 and 69 years old in good health. The CDR3: CASSLGLGDSYEQYF.